This entry describes one T cell receptor beta chain. The antigen is unknown. This specimen belongs to a study of T cells in Graves' hyperthyroidism and ophthalmopathy. RNA transcripts served as the template for amplifying TCR beta CDR3 regions. HTBI primers drove first-round RT-PCR of the TCR CDR3. TCRdb re-called the multiplex PCR reads through MiXCR, storing one row per CDR3 protein. Altogether around 540,000 distinct CDR3 sequences are present, about 43% being singletons, with the ten largest covering just over 8%. This CDR3 has 15 amino acids. Between the trimmed V and J ends, which lost 1 base and 4 bases, there was a span of 14 bases. Germline V gene sequence: CDR1 DFQATT, CDR2 SNEGSKA (reference sequence). Patients aged 18 to 65 had newly diagnosed hyperthyroidism of under 2 months' duration. It was uncontrolled infection, other autoimmune disease, pregnancy or lactation that excluded patients.

General study findings and limits: Model-based prediction identified ophthalmopathy a median around 6.7 months prior to its onset. The blood repertoire included most of the expanded thyroid clonotypes above 0.001.

Input material: peripheral blood or thyroid tissue (not recorded which). The chain links TRBV20-1 to TRBJ1-5; possibly TRBD1 for D (5 bases). The sequence derives from a young woman with Graves' hyperthyroidism. The CDR3 is CSARAYGHKNQPQHF. DNA of the CDR3: TGCAGTGCTAGAGCCTATGGACACAAGAATCAGCCCCAGCATTTT.